This record concerns one TCR beta chain sequence. A multiplex PCR was run with 60 Vbeta primers and 13 Jbeta primers. Only in-frame clones appear in the TCRdb table, and some are missing; sequencing was by immunoSEQ multiplex PCR. Among about 190,000 clones listed, 80% to 85% were seen once. The entry originates in a study of cytomegalovirus exposure and HLA in healthy donors. The V segment lost 8 bases and the J segment 7 bases; nucleotides outside the gene matches: 11. The CDR3 spans 14 residues. CDR1 is MNHNY, CDR2 SVGAGI, per germline (reference sequence). The sequencing sample was made of PBMCs. This chain uses TRBV6-6 with TRBJ1-5; 7 nucleotides match TRBD1. This sequence originates from a man between 50 and 59 years old in good health and CMV-seronegative. For the CDR3, the DNA is TGTGCCAGCCGCGACAGGGTCGTAGGACAGCCCCAGCATTTT. It translates to CASRDRVVGQPQHF.